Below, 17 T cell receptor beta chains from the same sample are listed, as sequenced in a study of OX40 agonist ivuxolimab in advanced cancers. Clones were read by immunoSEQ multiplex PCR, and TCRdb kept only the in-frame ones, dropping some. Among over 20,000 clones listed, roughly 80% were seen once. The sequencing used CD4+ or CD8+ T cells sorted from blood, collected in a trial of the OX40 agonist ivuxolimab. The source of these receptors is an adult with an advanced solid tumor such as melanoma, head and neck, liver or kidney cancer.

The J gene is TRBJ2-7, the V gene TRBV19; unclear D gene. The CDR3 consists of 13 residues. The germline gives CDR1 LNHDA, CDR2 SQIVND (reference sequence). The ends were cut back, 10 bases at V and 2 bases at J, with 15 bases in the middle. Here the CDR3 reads CATSFGETYEQYF. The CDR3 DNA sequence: TGTGCCACCTCCTTTGGGGAAACCTACGAGCAGTACTTC.

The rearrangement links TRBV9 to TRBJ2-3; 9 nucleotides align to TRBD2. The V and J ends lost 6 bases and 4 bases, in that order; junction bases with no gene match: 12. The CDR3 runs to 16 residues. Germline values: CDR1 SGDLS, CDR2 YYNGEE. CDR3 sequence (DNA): TGTGCCAGCACCCCCGGGACTAGCCTTTTCTCAGATACGCAGTATTTT. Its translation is CASTPGTSLFSDTQYF.

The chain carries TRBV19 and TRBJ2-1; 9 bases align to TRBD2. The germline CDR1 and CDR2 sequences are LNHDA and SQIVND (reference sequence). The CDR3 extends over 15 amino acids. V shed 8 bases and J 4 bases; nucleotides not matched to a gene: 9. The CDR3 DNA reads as TGTGCCAGTGCCACCTCTAGCGGGGATTACAATGAGCAGTTCTTC. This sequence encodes CASATSSGDYNEQFF. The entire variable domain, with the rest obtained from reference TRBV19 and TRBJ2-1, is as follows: DGGITQSPKYLFRKEGQNVTLSCEQNLNHDAMYWYRQDPGQGLRLIYYSQIVNDFQKGDIAEGYSVSREKKESFPLTVTSAQKNPTAFYLCASATSSGDYNEQFFGPGTRLTVL.

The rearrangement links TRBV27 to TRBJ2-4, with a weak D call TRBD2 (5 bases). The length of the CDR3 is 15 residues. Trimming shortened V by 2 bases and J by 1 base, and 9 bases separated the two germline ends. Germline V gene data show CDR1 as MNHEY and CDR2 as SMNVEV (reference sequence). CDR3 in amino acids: CASSLVAPAKNIQYF. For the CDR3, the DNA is TGTGCCAGCAGTTTAGTAGCGCCTGCCAAAAACATTCAGTACTTC.

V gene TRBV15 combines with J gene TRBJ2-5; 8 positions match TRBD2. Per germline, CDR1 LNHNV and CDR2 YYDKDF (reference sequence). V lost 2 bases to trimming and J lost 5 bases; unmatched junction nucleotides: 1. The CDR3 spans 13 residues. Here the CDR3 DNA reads TGTGCCACCAGCAGAATAGCGGGGGAGACCCAGTACTTC. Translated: CATSRIAGETQYF.

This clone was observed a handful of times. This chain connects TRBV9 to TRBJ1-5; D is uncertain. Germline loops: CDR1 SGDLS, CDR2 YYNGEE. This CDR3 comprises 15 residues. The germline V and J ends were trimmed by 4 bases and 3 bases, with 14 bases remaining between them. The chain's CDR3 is CASSPRPGHNQPQHF. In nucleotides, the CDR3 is TGTGCCAGCAGCCCCCGTCCGGGTCACAATCAGCCCCAGCATTTT. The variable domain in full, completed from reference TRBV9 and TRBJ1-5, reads DSGVTQTPKHLITATGQRVTLRCSPRSGDLSVYWYQQSLDQGLQFLIQYYNGEERAKGNILERFSAQQFPDLHSELNLSSLELGDSALYFCASSPRPGHNQPQHFGDGTRLSIL.

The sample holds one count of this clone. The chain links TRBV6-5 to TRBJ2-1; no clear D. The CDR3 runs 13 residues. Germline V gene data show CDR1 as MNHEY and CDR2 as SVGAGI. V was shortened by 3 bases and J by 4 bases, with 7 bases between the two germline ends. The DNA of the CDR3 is TGTGCCAGCAGTTATGGTCGATACAATGAGCAGTTCTTC. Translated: CASSYGRYNEQFF.

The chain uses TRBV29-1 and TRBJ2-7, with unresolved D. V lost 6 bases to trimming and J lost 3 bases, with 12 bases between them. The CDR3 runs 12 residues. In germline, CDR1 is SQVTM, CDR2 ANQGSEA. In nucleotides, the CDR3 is TGCAGCGTGGGTGGGCTGGGCTACGAGCAGTACTTC. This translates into CSVGGLGYEQYF.

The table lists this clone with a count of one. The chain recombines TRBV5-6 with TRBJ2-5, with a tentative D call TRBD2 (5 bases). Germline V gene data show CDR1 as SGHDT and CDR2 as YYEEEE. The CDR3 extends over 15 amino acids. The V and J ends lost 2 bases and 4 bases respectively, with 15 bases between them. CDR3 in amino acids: CASSLSPGLGETQYF. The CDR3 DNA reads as TGTGCCAGCAGCTTATCGCCGGGGTTGGGAGAGACCCAGTACTTC.

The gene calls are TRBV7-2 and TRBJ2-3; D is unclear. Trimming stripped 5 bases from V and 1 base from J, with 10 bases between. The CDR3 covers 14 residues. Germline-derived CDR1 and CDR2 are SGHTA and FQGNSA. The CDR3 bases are TGTGCCAGCAGCCCCGCCCCTGGCACAGATACGCAGTATTTT. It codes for CASSPAPGTDTQYF.

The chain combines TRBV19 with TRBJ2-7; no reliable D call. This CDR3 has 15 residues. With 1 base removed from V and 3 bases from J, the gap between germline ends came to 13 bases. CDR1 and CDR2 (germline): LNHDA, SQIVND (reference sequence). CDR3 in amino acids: CASSIVGASIYEQYF. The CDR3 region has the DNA TGTGCCAGTAGTATAGTTGGAGCCTCAATCTACGAGCAGTACTTC.

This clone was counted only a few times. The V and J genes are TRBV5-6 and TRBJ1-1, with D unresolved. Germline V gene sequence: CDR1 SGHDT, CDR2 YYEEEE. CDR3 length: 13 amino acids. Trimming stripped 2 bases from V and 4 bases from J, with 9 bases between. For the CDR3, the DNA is TGTGCCAGCAGCTTCGGCGGGATCACTGAAGCTTTCTTT. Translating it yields CASSFGGITEAFF.

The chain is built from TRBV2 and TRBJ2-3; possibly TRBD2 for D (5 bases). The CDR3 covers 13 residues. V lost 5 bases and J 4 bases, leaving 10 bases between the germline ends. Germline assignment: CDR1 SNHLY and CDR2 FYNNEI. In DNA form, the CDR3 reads TGTGCCAGCAGTCGGCTAGCCCCAGATACGCAGTATTTT. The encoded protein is CASSRLAPDTQYF.

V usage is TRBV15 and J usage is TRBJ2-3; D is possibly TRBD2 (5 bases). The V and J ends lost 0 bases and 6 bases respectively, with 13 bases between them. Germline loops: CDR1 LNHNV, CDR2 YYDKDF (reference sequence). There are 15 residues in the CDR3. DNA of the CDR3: TGTGCCACCAGCAGAGACCTACGAGGGAGCGATACGCAGTATTTT. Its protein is CATSRDLRGSDTQYF.

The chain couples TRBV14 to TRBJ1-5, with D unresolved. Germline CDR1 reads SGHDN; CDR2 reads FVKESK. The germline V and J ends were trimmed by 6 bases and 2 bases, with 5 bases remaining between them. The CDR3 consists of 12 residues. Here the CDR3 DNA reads TGTGCCAGCAGTTGGGGCAATCAGCCCCAGCATTTT. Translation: CASSWGNQPQHF.

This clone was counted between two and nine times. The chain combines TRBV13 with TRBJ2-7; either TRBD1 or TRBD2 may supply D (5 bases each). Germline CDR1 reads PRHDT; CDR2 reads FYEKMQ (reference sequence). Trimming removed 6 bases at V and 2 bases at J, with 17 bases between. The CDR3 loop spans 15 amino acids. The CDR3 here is CASSQPPGLTYEQYF. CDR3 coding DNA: TGTGCCAGCAGTCAGCCCCCGGGGCTCACCTACGAGCAGTACTTC.

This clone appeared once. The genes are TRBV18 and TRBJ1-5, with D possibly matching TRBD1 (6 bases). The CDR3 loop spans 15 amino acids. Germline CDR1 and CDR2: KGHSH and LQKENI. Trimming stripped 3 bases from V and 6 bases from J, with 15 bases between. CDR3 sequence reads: CASSPYRVRGQPQHF. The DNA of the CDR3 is TGTGCCAGCTCACCCTACAGGGTACGGGGTCAGCCCCAGCATTTT.